Given below is one T cell receptor beta chain in context. Use of 60 Vbeta and 13 Jbeta primers characterized the PCR. Produced via immunoSEQ multiplex PCR; TCRdb's table is partial and in-frame only. The sample gives fewer than 250,000 clones, approximately 83% of which show up once; 0.71% is in the top ten. This entry comes from a study of cytomegalovirus exposure and HLA in healthy donors. The CDR3 has 17 residues. Germline assignment: CDR1 ENHRY and CDR2 SYGVKD. V shed 2 bases, J shed 8 bases, and the junction held 14 bases outside the gene matches. This chain joins TRBV10-3 and TRBJ2-1; 8 bases match TRBD2. The sequence was obtained from a boy between 2 and 10 years old in good health and CMV-seronegative. Sequences were obtained from PBMCs. The DNA for the CDR3 is TGTGCCATCAGTGAGAGGATCCAGGGCGGGAGGCAGGATGAGCAGTTCTTC. It specifies CAISERIQGGRQDEQFF.